This is a list of T cell receptor beta chains from one sample in a study of identical twins. Using its own MiXCR run on the 5' RACE reads, TCRdb lists one record per CDR3 protein. This sample has roughly 200,000 distinct CDR3 sequences, with around 8% found just once. This same sample was also taken into another study, of yellow fever vaccine responses in identical twins.

The material sequenced was memory (CD45RO+) T cells sorted from blood. Receptors were obtained from a woman between 18 and 29 years old in good health. CDR3s include the opening cysteine and the closing phenylalanine or tryptophan. The D gene is left open where the match is weak. Clone size is given for some rows only: seen once, a few or many times, or a class if the clone is expanded.

>NA|TRBD1|TRBJ2-7|TRBV24-1
CATSDSGQNYEQYF
TGTGCCACCAGTGACTCGGGACAGAACTACGAGCAGTACTTC
>few|NA|TRBJ1-2|TRBV28
CASRRDLANYGYTF
TGTGCCAGCAGAAGGGACTTAGCTAACTATGGCTACACCTTC
>few|TRBD1|TRBJ2-7|TRBV7-2
CASSFDRASSYEQYF
TGTGCCAGCAGCTTCGACAGGGCTAGCTCCTACGAGCAGTACTTC
>NA|NA|TRBJ2-6|TRBV19
CASSLSRGAGANVLTF
TGTGCCAGTAGTCTCTCACGGGGTGCCGGGGCCAACGTCCTGACTTTC
>many|NA|TRBJ2-7|TRBV18
CASSRGRGYEQYF
TGTGCCAGCTCCCGAGGTAGGGGTTACGAGCAGTACTTC
>many|NA|TRBJ2-5|TRBV7-9
CASLRAGETQYF
TGTGCCAGCTTAAGGGCTGGGGAGACCCAGTACTTC
>few|TRBD1|TRBJ1-6|TRBV30
CAWRVRQGPSSPLHF
TGTGCCTGGAGAGTACGACAGGGACCCTCTTCACCCCTCCACTTT
>few|NA|TRBJ2-2|TRBV19
CASSQRSAGAGELFF
TGTGCCAGTAGTCAGCGGTCGGCAGGGGCCGGGGAGCTGTTTTTT
>many|NA|TRBJ2-7|TRBV7-9
CASSARGRTASYEQYF
TGTGCCAGCAGCGCGCGAGGAAGGACAGCCTCCTACGAGCAGTACTTC
>many|TRBD1|TRBJ2-5|TRBV15
CATSTLTGKEETQYF
TGTGCCACCAGCACACTGACAGGGAAGGAAGAGACCCAGTACTTC
>few|NA|TRBJ1-1|TRBV5-6
CASSLIQRTEAFF
TGTGCCAGCAGCTTGATCCAGCGGACTGAAGCTTTCTTT
>few|NA|TRBJ2-5|TRBV29-1
CSVSTGVETQYF
TGCAGCGTTTCCACGGGAGTGGAGACCCAGTACTTC
>NA|NA|TRBJ2-5|TRBV6-5
CASRNSRAETQYF
TGTGCCAGCAGAAACTCCAGGGCAGAGACCCAGTACTTC
>few|TRBD1|TRBJ1-1|TRBV6-4
CASSDPTDRVTEAFF
TGTGCCAGCAGTGACCCTACGGACAGGGTCACTGAAGCTTTCTTT
>many|TRBD1|TRBJ2-7|TRBV7-2
CASSLEHRGTYEQYF
TGTGCCAGCAGCTTAGAACACAGGGGAACGTACGAGCAGTACTTC
>many|NA|TRBJ2-7|TRBV28
CASSLLRAGSYEQYF
TGTGCCAGCAGTCTGTTGAGGGCCGGGTCCTACGAGCAGTACTTC
>NA|NA|TRBJ2-2|TRBV5-6
CASSHRTVAVNTGELFF
TGTGCCAGCAGCCATAGGACGGTAGCGGTGAACACCGGGGAGCTGTTTTTT
>many|NA|TRBJ2-2|TRBV29-1
CSVKVNTGELFF
TGCAGCGTTAAGGTGAACACCGGGGAGCTGTTTTTT
>many|NA|TRBJ2-3|TRBV4-1
CASSRARGDTQYF
TGCGCCAGCAGCCGAGCGCGTGGCGATACGCAGTATTTT
>many|NA|TRBJ2-1|TRBV20-1
CSAAGGTPQFF
TGCAGCGCGGCGGGCGGGACCCCGCAGTTCTTC
>many|TRBD1|TRBJ1-5|TRBV5-1
CASSLDFRDRFNQPQHF
TGCGCCAGCAGCTTAGATTTTAGGGACAGATTTAATCAGCCCCAGCATTTT
>NA|TRBD1|TRBJ2-7|TRBV28
CASSPGQGGSYEQYF
TGTGCCAGCAGCCCAGGACAGGGGGGCTCCTACGAGCAGTACTTC
>NA|TRBD2|TRBJ2-7|TRBV20-1
CSARATILASGGLASYEQYF
TGCAGTGCTAGGGCAACGATTTTGGCCTCGGGGGGACTAGCCTCCTACGAGCAGTACTTC
>NA|NA|TRBJ2-7|TRBV18
CASSPLGVSSYEQYF
TGTGCCAGCTCCCCTTTAGGGGTAAGCTCCTACGAGCAGTACTTC